This T cell receptor (beta chain) comes out of a study of technical replicates of blood from several donors. The CDR3 loop spans 15 amino acids. Germline CDR1 reads SGHVS; CDR2 reads FNYEAQ. Trimming took off 5 bases at V and 4 bases at J, with 15 bases between the two ends. The table came from immunoSEQ multiplex PCR; TCRdb's copy has only in-frame clones and leaves some out. Among just over 80,000 clones, less than 95% were seen once, and the ten largest hold 0.38%. Sequenced material: T cells isolated from PBMCs. This clonotype was sampled from a human donor in good health. This chain uses TRBV7-6 with TRBJ1-3, with D maybe TRBD1 (6 bases). CDR3 sequence: CASSPGRGNGNTIYF. The CDR3, as DNA: TGTGCCAGCAGCCCCGGAAGGGGGAACGGAAACACCATATATTTT.